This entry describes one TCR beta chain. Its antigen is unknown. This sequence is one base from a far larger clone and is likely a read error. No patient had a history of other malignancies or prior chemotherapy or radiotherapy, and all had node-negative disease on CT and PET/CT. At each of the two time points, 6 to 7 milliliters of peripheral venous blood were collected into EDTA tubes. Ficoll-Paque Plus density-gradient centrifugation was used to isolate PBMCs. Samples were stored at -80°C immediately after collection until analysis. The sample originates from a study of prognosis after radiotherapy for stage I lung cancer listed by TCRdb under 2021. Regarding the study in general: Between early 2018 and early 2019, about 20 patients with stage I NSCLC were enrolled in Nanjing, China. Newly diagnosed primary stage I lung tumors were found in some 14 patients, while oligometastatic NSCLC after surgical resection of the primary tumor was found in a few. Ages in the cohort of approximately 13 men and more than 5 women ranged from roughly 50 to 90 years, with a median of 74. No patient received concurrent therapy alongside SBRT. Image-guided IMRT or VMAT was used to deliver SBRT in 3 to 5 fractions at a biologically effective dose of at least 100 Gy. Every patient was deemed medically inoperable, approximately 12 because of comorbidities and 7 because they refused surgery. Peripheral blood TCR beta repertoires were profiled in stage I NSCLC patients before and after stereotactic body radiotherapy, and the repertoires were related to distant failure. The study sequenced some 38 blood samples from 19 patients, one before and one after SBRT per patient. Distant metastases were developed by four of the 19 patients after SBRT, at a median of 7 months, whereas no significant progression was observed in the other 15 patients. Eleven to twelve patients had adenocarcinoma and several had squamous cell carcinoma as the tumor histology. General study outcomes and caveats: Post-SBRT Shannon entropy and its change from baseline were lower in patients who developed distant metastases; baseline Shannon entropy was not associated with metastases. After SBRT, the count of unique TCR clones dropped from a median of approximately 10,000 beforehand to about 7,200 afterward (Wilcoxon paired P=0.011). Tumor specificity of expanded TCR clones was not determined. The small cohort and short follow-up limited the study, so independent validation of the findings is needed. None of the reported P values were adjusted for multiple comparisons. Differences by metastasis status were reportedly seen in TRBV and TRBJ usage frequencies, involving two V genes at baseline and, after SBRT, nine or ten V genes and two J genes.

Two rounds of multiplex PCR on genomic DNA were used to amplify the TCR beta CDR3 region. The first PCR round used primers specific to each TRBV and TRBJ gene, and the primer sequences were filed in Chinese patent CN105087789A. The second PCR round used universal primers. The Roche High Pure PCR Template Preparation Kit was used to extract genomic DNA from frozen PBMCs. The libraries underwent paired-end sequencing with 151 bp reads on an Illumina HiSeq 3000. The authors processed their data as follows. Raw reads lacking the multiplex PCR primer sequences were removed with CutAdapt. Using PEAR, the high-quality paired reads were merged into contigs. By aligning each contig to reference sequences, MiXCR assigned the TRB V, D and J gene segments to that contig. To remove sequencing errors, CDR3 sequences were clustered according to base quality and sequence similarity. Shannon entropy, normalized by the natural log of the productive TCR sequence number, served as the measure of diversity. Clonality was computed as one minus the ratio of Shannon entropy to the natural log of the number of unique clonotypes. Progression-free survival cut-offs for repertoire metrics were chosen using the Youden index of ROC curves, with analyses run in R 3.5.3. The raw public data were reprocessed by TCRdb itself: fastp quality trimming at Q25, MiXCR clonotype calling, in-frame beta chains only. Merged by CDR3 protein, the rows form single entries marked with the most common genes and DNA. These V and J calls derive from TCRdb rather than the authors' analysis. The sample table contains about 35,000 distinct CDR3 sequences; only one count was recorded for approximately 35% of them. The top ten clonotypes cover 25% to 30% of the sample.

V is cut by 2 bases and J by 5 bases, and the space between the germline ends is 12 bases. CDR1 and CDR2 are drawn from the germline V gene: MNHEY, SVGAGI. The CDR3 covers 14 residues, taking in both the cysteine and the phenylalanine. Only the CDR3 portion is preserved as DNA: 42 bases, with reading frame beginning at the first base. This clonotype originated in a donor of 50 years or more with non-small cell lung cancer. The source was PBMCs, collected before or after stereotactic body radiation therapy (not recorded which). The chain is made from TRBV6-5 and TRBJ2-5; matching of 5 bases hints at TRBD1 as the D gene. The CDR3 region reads CASSYGPGMETQYF. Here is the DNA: TGTGCCAGCAGTTACGGACCAGGGATGGAGACCCAGTACTTC.